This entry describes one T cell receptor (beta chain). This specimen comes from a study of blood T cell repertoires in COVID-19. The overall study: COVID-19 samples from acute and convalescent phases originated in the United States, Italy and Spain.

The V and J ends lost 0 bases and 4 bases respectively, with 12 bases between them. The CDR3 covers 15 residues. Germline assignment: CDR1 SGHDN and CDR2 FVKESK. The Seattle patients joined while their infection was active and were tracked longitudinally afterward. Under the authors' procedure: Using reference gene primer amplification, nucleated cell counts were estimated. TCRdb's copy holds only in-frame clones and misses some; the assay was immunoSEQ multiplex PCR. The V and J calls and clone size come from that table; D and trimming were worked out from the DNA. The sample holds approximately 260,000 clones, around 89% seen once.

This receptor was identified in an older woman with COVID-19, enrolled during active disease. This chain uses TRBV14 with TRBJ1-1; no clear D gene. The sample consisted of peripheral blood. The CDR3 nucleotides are TGTGCCAGCAGCCAAGATTCGGCGGGGTTCACTGAAGCTTTCTTT. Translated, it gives CASSQDSAGFTEAFF.